The 27 T cell receptor beta chains listed next were all sequenced from one sample in a study of CD8+ T cells in alopecia areata. Sequencing relied on a cDNA template that was reverse transcribed from extracted RNA. Measured with immunoSEQ multiplex PCR; TCRdb has only the in-frame clones, and not every one. The top ten clones hold 0.65% to 0.7% of a sample with approximately 200,000 clones, 55% to 70% of them seen once. Treatment here: oral pan-JAK inhibitor, 5-10 mg twice daily. This sample comprised CD4+ T cells sorted from blood, obtained at week 4, from a patient treated with tofacitinib. These receptors all stem from a human donor with alopecia areata.

This clone was found a few times. The genes are TRBV5-1 and TRBJ1-4; the D gene is possibly TRBD1 (5 bases). This CDR3 has 16 amino acids. Looked up from germline, CDR1 is SGHRS and CDR2 is YFSETQ. Trimming took 0 bases from V and 5 from J, leaving 14 bases between them. Written as DNA, the CDR3 is TGCGCCAGCAGCTTGGACCTGGGACCGGGCAATGAAAAACTGTTTTTT. Translation: CASSLDLGPGNEKLFF.

The chain links TRBV29-1 to TRBJ2-5; 7 bases map to TRBD2. CDR1 and CDR2 (germline): SQVTM, ANQGSEA. The ends lost 7 bases at V and 4 bases at J; junction bases unmatched: 6. The CDR3 is 12 amino acids. The CDR3 DNA reads TGCAGCGGGGGGGGTATTGGAGAGACCCAGTACTTC. Translating it yields CSGGGIGETQYF.

The chain uses TRBV9 and TRBJ2-7, with 9 bases that match TRBD1. The CDR3 runs 16 residues. With 2 bases clipped from V and 5 bases from J, the junction kept 11 bases outside the gene matches. Germline CDR1 is SGDLS and CDR2 is YYNGEE. The CDR3 DNA is TGTGCCAGCAGCGTCGCCGGACAGGGGCCGTGGGACGAGCAGTACTTC. Its protein is CASSVAGQGPWDEQYF.

The genes are TRBV19 and TRBJ2-1; either TRBD1 or TRBD2 may supply D (5 bases each). There are 13 residues in the CDR3. V was cut by 8 bases and J by 6 bases, with 14 bases left in between. Germline loops: CDR1 LNHDA, CDR2 SQIVND (reference sequence). This chain's CDR3 is CASGDGSSNEQFF. CDR3 nucleotides: TGTGCCAGTGGGGACGGCTCGTCCAATGAGCAGTTCTTC.

There are a few counts of this clone. The chain uses TRBV29-1 and TRBJ2-6, with D possibly TRBD1 on 6 matching bases. The CDR3 spans 14 residues. CDR1 is SQVTM, CDR2 ANQGSEA, per germline. V lost 5 bases and J 0 bases, leaving 8 bases between the germline ends. This chain's CDR3 is CSVSGVSGANVLTF. The CDR3 DNA reads as TGCAGCGTTTCAGGGGTCTCTGGGGCCAACGTCCTGACTTTC.

This rearrangement joins TRBV2 to TRBJ2-1; 12 positions match TRBD2. The J segment lost 6 bases and the V segment lost 6 bases, leaving 6 bases of the junction unmatched. Germline V lookup: CDR1 SNHLY, CDR2 FYNNEI. The CDR3 totals 15 residues. The CDR3 loop reads CASRRLAGVPNEQFF. CDR3 bases: TGTGCCAGCAGGAGACTAGCGGGAGTCCCCAATGAGCAGTTCTTC. Drawing the rest from reference TRBV2 and TRBJ2-1, the complete variable domain is EPEVTQTPSHQVTQMGQEVILRCVPISNHLYFYWYRQILGQKVEFLVSFYNNEISEKSEIFDDQFSVERPDGSNFTLKIRSTKLEDSAMYFCASRRLAGVPNEQFFGPGTRLTVL.

This clone was observed a handful of times. This sequence joins TRBV5-1 and TRBJ2-1; D perhaps matches TRBD2 (5 bases). There are 13 residues in the CDR3. In germline, CDR1 is SGHRS, CDR2 YFSETQ. V was pared by 6 bases and J by 4 bases, with 11 bases between. CDR3 loop: CASNGLYYNEQFF. The CDR3 region has the DNA TGCGCCAGCAATGGACTTTATTACAATGAGCAGTTCTTC.

For the CDR3, the DNA is TGCAGCGTTGTTTCAGGGGTTGATACGCAGTATTTT. It encodes CSVVSGVDTQYF. The chain has TRBV29-1 and TRBJ2-3, with D possibly being TRBD1 (6 bases). Trimming stripped 4 bases from V and 6 bases from J, with 11 bases between. Germline V gene sequence: CDR1 SQVTM, CDR2 ANQGSEA. The CDR3 is 12 residues long.

V is TRBV7-3 and J is TRBJ2-3, with 7 bases fitting TRBD1. This CDR3 region has 15 residues. Germline values: CDR1 SGHTA, CDR2 FQGTGA. With 4 bases clipped from V and 4 bases from J, the junction kept 8 bases outside the gene matches. This chain's CDR3 is CASSSQTGTADTQYF. The CDR3 coding sequence is TGTGCCAGCAGCTCCCAGACAGGGACGGCAGATACGCAGTATTTT.

This clone appeared a single time. The rearrangement links TRBV29-1 to TRBJ1-5, with D unclear. Trimming took 3 bases from V and 0 from J, leaving 15 bases between them. This CDR3 is 16 amino acids long. Germline V CDR1 and CDR2: SQVTM, ANQGSEA. DNA of the CDR3: TGCAGCGTTGATCACTCCGCCAATTATAGCAATCAGCCCCAGCATTTT. Translating gives CSVDHSANYSNQPQHF.

The rearrangement joins TRBV29-1 to TRBJ2-7; TRBD1 might be the D (5 bases). Germline-derived CDR1 and CDR2 are SQVTM and ANQGSEA. There are 12 residues in the CDR3. V lost 5 bases and J lost 2, with 10 bases in between. CDR3 region: CSVRGTTYEQYF. DNA of the CDR3: TGCAGCGTTAGGGGTACAACCTACGAGCAGTACTTC.

This clone has just a few counts. CDR3 loop: CAISESVILAGLTDTQYF. In nucleotides, the CDR3 is TGTGCCATCAGTGAGTCAGTTATACTAGCGGGATTAACAGATACGCAGTATTTT. This rearrangement joins TRBV10-3 to TRBJ2-3; TRBD2 agrees at 10 bases. Germline V gene data show CDR1 as ENHRY and CDR2 as SYGVKD. This CDR3 is 18 amino acids long. V shed 0 bases and J 3 bases; nucleotides not matched to a gene: 9.

The table lists this clone with a few counts. The chain links TRBV30 to TRBJ2-3; 8 bases are a match to TRBD2. After removal of 4 bases from V and 3 bases from J, the junction contained 6 bases not matched to a gene. CDR1 is GTSNPN, CDR2 SVGIG, per germline (reference sequence). This CDR3 has 14 residues. This CDR3 reads CAWKVGRGTDTQYF. The CDR3 bases are TGTGCCTGGAAGGTCGGGAGGGGGACAGATACGCAGTATTTT.

The V call is TRBV29-1, the J call TRBJ2-5, with TRBD1 identical over 12 bases. CDR3 length: 14 amino acids. Germline V gene lookup returns CDR1 SQVTM and CDR2 ANQGSEA. V trimming: 8 bases; J trimming: 5 bases; junction bases outside the gene matches: 9. The CDR3 DNA reads TGCAGCACCGGAGGGGGACAGGGGGCGGAGACCCAGTACTTC. This gives the protein CSTGGGQGAETQYF.

The V and J genes are TRBV30 and TRBJ2-7, with unresolved D. Between the trimmed V and J ends, which lost 2 bases and 3 bases, there was a span of 11 bases. This CDR3 region has 13 residues. Germline V CDR1 and CDR2: GTSNPN, SVGIG (reference sequence). DNA for the CDR3: TGTGCCTGGAGTCCTCTGGGCCTCTACGAGCAGTACTTC. It translates to CAWSPLGLYEQYF. The full variable domain, with the rest looked up from reference TRBV30 and TRBJ2-7, is SQTIHQWPATLVQPVGSPLSLECTVEGTSNPNLYWYRQAAGRGLQLLFYSVGIGQISSEVPQNLSASRPQDRQFILSSKKLLLSDSGFYLCAWSPLGLYEQYFGPGTRLTVT.

The table lists this clone with many counts. At one end, the junction sequence differs from germline, possibly due to a read error. The rearrangement links TRBV5-6 to TRBJ2-1, with D unresolved. Per the germline V gene, CDR1 is SGHDT and CDR2 is YYEEEE. The CDR3 covers 14 residues. CDR3 loop: CASNLDTRYNEQFF. Written as DNA, the CDR3 is TGTGCCAGCAACTTGGATACTCGCTACAATGAGCAGTTCTTC. Full variable domain (rest looked up from reference TRBV5-6 and TRBJ2-1): DAGVTQSPTHLIKTRGQQVTLRCSPKSGHDTVSWYQQALGQGPQFIFQYYEEEERQRGNFPDRFSGHQFPNYSSELNVNALLLGDSALYLCASNLDTRYNEQFFGPGTRLTVL.

V gene TRBV7-2 combines with J gene TRBJ2-5, with D tentatively TRBD2 (6 bases). The V and J ends lost 3 bases and 5 bases respectively, with 16 bases between them. The germline gives CDR1 SGHTA, CDR2 FQGNSA. The CDR3 runs 15 residues. As DNA, the CDR3 is TGTGCCAGCAGCTTGACTAGGGGTCCCGCGGAGACCCAGTACTTC. Amino acid sequence: CASSLTRGPAETQYF.

A single count supports this clone. The chain recombines TRBV7-9 with TRBJ2-5, with a possible D match to TRBD1 (5 bases). CDR1 is SEHNR, CDR2 FQNEAQ, per germline (reference sequence). This CDR3 has 12 amino acids. The CDR3 DNA reads as TGTGCATTGGGGCGGAACCAAGAGACCCAGTACTTC. Its translation is CALGRNQETQYF. The whole variable domain, remainder taken from reference TRBV7-9 and TRBJ2-5, is DTGVSQNPRHKITKRGQNVTFRCDPISEHNRLYWYRQTLGQGPEFLTYFQNEAQLEKSRLLSDRFSAERPKGSFSTLEIQRTEQGDSAMYLCALGRNQETQYFGPGTRLLVL.

This clone was seen a few times. The chain couples TRBV5-1 to TRBJ2-1; 8 nucleotides agree with TRBD1. CDR3 size: 15 residues. Germline assignment: CDR1 SGHRS and CDR2 YFSETQ. Trimming removed 1 base from V and 12 bases from J; junction bases left unmatched: 12. The CDR3 here is CASSLQGAQMTGQFF. The CDR3 DNA sequence: TGCGCCAGCAGCTTGCAGGGGGCCCAGATGACCGGGCAGTTCTTC.

V usage is TRBV14 and J usage is TRBJ1-1; weak D call: TRBD1 (6 bases). This CDR3 has 12 residues. Trimming took off 0 bases at V and 11 bases at J, with 10 bases between the two ends. Germline CDR1 reads SGHDN; CDR2 reads FVKESK. CDR3 sequence (DNA): TGTGCCAGCAGCCAAGATAGAAGGGGGGCTTTCTTT. It encodes CASSQDRRGAFF.

This clone appeared a few times. V is TRBV5-1 and J is TRBJ2-1; D assignment may be TRBD1 or TRBD2 (5 bases each). Germline V gene lookup returns CDR1 SGHRS and CDR2 YFSETQ. This CDR3 spans 15 amino acids. V lost 0 bases and J lost 9, with 16 bases in between. CDR3 in DNA: TGCGCCAGCAGCTTGGCCTACAGGTCAGGAGGTGAGCAGTTCTTC. Translated, it gives CASSLAYRSGGEQFF.

The genes are TRBV2 and TRBJ2-7; no firm D call. V was trimmed by 4 bases and J by 6 bases, leaving 19 bases between them. This CDR3 has 15 residues. From germline, CDR1 is SNHLY and CDR2 FYNNEI. In DNA form, the CDR3 reads TGTGCCAGCAGTGGGGCCTTGAGGTCTCTGGGCGAGCAGTACTTC. This gives the protein CASSGALRSLGEQYF.

The chain carries TRBV2 and TRBJ1-5, with D uncertain. The CDR3 is 14 residues long. The V gene's germline CDR1 is SNHLY and CDR2 FYNNEI. Trimming removed 5 bases at V and 3 bases at J, with 11 bases between. CDR3 sequence (DNA): TGTGCCAGCAGTCACGGGCAGGACAATCAGCCCCAGCATTTT. Amino acid sequence: CASSHGQDNQPQHF.

This clone has just one count. V gene TRBV10-3 combines with J gene TRBJ2-2, with D possibly TRBD1 on 5 matching bases. Germline values: CDR1 ENHRY, CDR2 SYGVKD. V lost 2 bases and J lost 2, with 6 bases in between. The CDR3 spans 14 residues. The CDR3 sequence: CAISEDRNTGELFF. Here the CDR3 DNA reads TGTGCCATCAGTGAGGACAGAAACACCGGGGAGCTGTTTTTT.

The chain is built from TRBV6-5 and TRBJ2-1; 13 bases agree with TRBD2. The CDR3 contains 15 residues. V was clipped by 5 bases and J by 14 bases; unmatched bases: 12. Germline CDR1 reads MNHEY; CDR2 reads SVGAGI. CDR3 residues: CASSRLAGGGEGEFF. The CDR3 bases are TGTGCCAGCAGTCGACTAGCGGGAGGCGGAGAGGGTGAGTTCTTC.

This clone has just a few counts. V gene TRBV29-1 combines with J gene TRBJ2-3; D is perhaps TRBD1 (6 bases). The CDR3 spans 15 residues. Germline V gene sequence: CDR1 SQVTM, CDR2 ANQGSEA. V was trimmed by 6 bases and J by 5 bases, leaving 21 bases between them. The CDR3, as DNA: TGCAGCGTCCCTCGACAGGACCTGGCGGTAGATACGCAGTATTTT. Translation gives CSVPRQDLAVDTQYF.

In this sample, this clone turned up a few times. This rearrangement joins TRBV10-3 to TRBJ2-5; tentatively, D is TRBD2 (6 bases). Deletions cut 4 bases from V and 0 bases from J, with 12 bases between. Germline CDR1 ENHRY, CDR2 SYGVKD. The CDR3 has 15 residues. The CDR3 DNA follows: TGTGCCATCAGTGCCGCAGCGGGTAACCAAGAGACCCAGTACTTC. Translated: CAISAAAGNQETQYF.